The source of this TCR beta chain is a study of cytomegalovirus exposure and HLA in healthy donors. Study-level points and caveats: One later analysis, an examination of the 120 or so validation repertoires, found that first-cohort TCR clusters tended to co-occur in them. Among TCR beta chains, those listed as cytomegalovirus-associated numbered about 160.

Profiled with immunoSEQ multiplex PCR; TCRdb holds only in-frame clones, not every one. This sample has around 190,000 clones, with roughly 86% found just once. As to this clone: No antigen is known for it.

The sample was PBMCs. The sequence came from a woman between 18 and 29 years old in good health and CMV-seronegative.

CDR3 amino acids: CASSPPRTFSNEQFF. For the CDR3, the DNA is TGTGCCAGCTCCCCTCCCAGGACTTTCAGCAATGAGCAGTTCTTC. This chain links TRBV5-4 with TRBJ2-1, with D tentatively TRBD2 (5 bases). In germline, CDR1 is SGHNT, CDR2 YYREEE (reference sequence). CDR3 length: 15 residues. Trimming took off 7 bases at V and 6 bases at J, with 20 bases between the two ends. The full variable domain, completed using reference TRBV5-4 and TRBJ2-1, is ETGVTQSPTHLIKTRGQQVTLRCSSQSGHNTVSWYQQALGQGPQFIFQYYREEENGRGNFPPRFSGLQFPNYSSELNVNALELDDSALYLCASSPPRTFSNEQFFGPGTRLTVL.